Below, one T cell receptor (beta chain) is given with its context. Its antigen is as yet unknown. The PCR was carried out with 60 Vbeta primers and 13 Jbeta primers. Produced via immunoSEQ multiplex PCR; TCRdb's table is partial and in-frame only. Among 89,000 or so clones, about 83% were seen once, and the ten largest hold 5.6%. Germline CDR1 reads SGDLS; CDR2 reads YYNGEE. V was pared by 0 bases and J by 2 bases, with 4 bases of the junction left unmatched. The CDR3 loop spans 16 amino acids. At sampling all donors were nominally healthy, likely with unrecorded immune exposures. This sample was taken from a study of cytomegalovirus exposure and HLA in healthy donors. Study-wide results and caveats: Analysis performed later found around 15,000 TCR beta sequences associated with HLA alleles at 0.05 false discovery rate. Confirmation in vitro established that three CMV-associated chains were specific for CMV antigens. Most subjects' HLA-A and HLA-B alleles were reportedly predicted from TCR beta sequences.

This chain connects TRBV9 to TRBJ2-3, with 9 bases identical to TRBD2. The sample comprised PBMCs. This clonotype was obtained from a woman younger than 30 in good health and CMV-seropositive. CDR3 sequence reads: CASSVGGGRDTDTQYF. In DNA, the CDR3 is TGTGCCAGCAGCGTAGGGGGCGGGAGGGACACAGATACGCAGTATTTT.